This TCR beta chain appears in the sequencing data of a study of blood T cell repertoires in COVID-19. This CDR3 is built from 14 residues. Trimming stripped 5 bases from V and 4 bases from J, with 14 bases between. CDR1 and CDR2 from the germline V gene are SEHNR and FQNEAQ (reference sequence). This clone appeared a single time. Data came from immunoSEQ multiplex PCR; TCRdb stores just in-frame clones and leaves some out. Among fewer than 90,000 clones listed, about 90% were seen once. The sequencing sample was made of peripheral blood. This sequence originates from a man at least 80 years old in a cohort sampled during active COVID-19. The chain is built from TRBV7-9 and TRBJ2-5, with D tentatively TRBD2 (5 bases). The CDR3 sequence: CASSPLGSIETQYF. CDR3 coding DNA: TGTGCCAGCAGCCCCCTGGGGAGTATAGAGACCCAGTACTTC.